The source of this T cell receptor (beta chain) is a study of early T cells in non-severe SARS-CoV-2 infection. About the study: Sequencing used unsorted whole-blood bulk RNA, so chains lack pairing.

TCRdb independently ran MiXCR on the 5' RACE reads; one entry per CDR3 protein. The sample has roughly 93,000 distinct CDR3 sequences, 8% to 13% seen once; the top ten hold around 5.4%. The V end lost 6 bases, the J end lost 0 bases, and 12 bases lay between the germline ends. Germline V gene lookup returns CDR1 DFQATT and CDR2 SNEGSKA (reference sequence). This CDR3 comprises 14 residues. Source material: whole blood. The receptor's source is an adult who was a healthcare worker with PCR-confirmed SARS-CoV-2 infection or an uninfected control (not recorded which). V usage is TRBV20-1 and J usage is TRBJ1-3; perhaps TRBD1 as D (6 bases). The CDR3 loop is CSADTGSSGNTIYF. The CDR3 bases are TGCAGTGCGGATACAGGGAGCTCTGGAAACACCATATATTTT.